One and the same sample provided the 15 T cell receptor beta chains below, sequenced in a study of T cells in Graves' hyperthyroidism and ophthalmopathy. TCR beta CDR3 regions were amplified from RNA transcripts. During a first-round RT-PCR of the TCR CDR3, the HTBI primer set was used. TCRdb analysed the multiplex PCR reads with MiXCR anew, one entry per CDR3 protein. The table has hundreds of thousands of distinct CDR3 sequences, just under 45% seen once. Sequenced: peripheral blood or thyroid tissue (not recorded which). These receptors were collected from an adult man with Graves' disease, either hyperthyroidism or ophthalmopathy (not recorded which).

The chain links TRBV7-2 to TRBJ1-1; 10 bases line up with TRBD1. V shed 1 base and J 11 bases; nucleotides not matched to a gene: 7. This CDR3 is built from 14 residues. CDR1 and CDR2 (germline): SGHTA, FQGNSA. The CDR3 nucleotides are TGTGCCAGCAGCTTAGTTCCGGGGACAGGGGATGCTTTCTTT. It translates to CASSLVPGTGDAFF.

This clonotype has more than one count but fewer than ten. V and J are TRBV2 and TRBJ1-1; tentatively, D is TRBD1 (5 bases). The V gene's germline CDR1 is SNHLY and CDR2 FYNNEI. Trimming shortened V by 1 base and J by 7 bases, and 13 bases separated the two germline ends. The CDR3 is 14 residues long. The CDR3 DNA reads as TGTGCCAGCAGTGAAGAGGGGAGGACAAATGAAGCTTTCTTT. Its protein is CASSEEGRTNEAFF. Combining the CDR3 with reference TRBV2 and TRBJ1-1 gives the whole variable domain EPEVTQTPSHQVTQMGQEVILRCVPISNHLYFYWYRQILGQKVEFLVSFYNNEISEKSEIFDDQFSVERPDGSNFTLKIRSTKLEDSAMYFCASSEEGRTNEAFFGQGTRLTVV.

The chain links TRBV11-1 to TRBJ1-1; TRBD1 matches at 7 bases. In germline, CDR1 is SGHAT, CDR2 FQDESV (reference sequence). CDR3 length equals 14 residues. V was pared by 5 bases and J by 4 bases, with 7 bases of the junction left unmatched. CDR3 nucleotide sequence: TGTGCCAGCAGCCACACAGGGGTGGCCACTGAAGCTTTCTTT. It encodes CASSHTGVATEAFF.

V usage is TRBV29-1 and J usage is TRBJ1-2, with D possibly being TRBD1 (6 bases). This CDR3 has 11 amino acids. V lost 3 bases to trimming and J lost 8 bases, with 10 bases between them. Germline CDR1 is SQVTM and CDR2 is ANQGSEA. The CDR3 reads CSVEGQGGYTF. For the CDR3, the DNA is TGCAGCGTTGAGGGACAAGGGGGCTACACCTTC.

This clonotype showed up many times. The chain combines TRBV10-3 with TRBJ1-1; the D is unclear. This CDR3 has 14 residues. V dropped 7 bases and J dropped 1 base, with 13 bases sitting between them. Germline V CDR1 and CDR2: ENHRY, SYGVKD. Written as DNA, the CDR3 is TGTGCCATCAAGGTCATTGAGGGGAACACTGAAGCTTTCTTT. Its protein is CAIKVIEGNTEAFF.

The gene calls are TRBV20-1 and TRBJ2-5; D might be TRBD2 (5 bases). Germline values: CDR1 DFQATT, CDR2 SNEGSKA (reference sequence). CDR3 size: 13 residues. V was pared by 6 bases and J by 0 bases, with 11 bases between. The CDR3 sequence is CSAGRGNQETQYF. In nucleotides, the CDR3 is TGCAGTGCGGGTCGGGGAAACCAAGAGACCCAGTACTTC.

The V gene is TRBV29-1, the J gene TRBJ1-6; D possibly corresponds to TRBD1 (6 bases). The germline gives CDR1 SQVTM, CDR2 ANQGSEA. V was clipped by 0 bases and J by 8 bases, with 11 bases between them. CDR3 length: 14 residues. DNA of the CDR3: TGCAGCGTTGAAGAAACAGGGATCGATTCACCCCTCCACTTT. This gives the protein CSVEETGIDSPLHF.

CDR3 DNA: TGTGCCAGCAGCTTAGGGGGACAGGGAGATCAGCCCCAGCATTTT. Translation gives CASSLGGQGDQPQHF. The rearrangement uses TRBV13 and TRBJ1-5, with TRBD1 matching 9 bases. Per germline, CDR1 PRHDT and CDR2 FYEKMQ (reference sequence). The CDR3 contains 15 residues. V lost 0 bases and J lost 5; bases outside the gene matches: 2.

This clonotype was seen ten or more times. This chain connects TRBV2 to TRBJ1-2; D ambiguous. The CDR3 sequence is 12 residues long. Germline V gives CDR1 SNHLY, CDR2 FYNNEI. V shed 10 bases and J shed 4 bases, with 13 bases lying between them. The DNA of the CDR3 is TGTGCCACCTCTCCCAAGTCCTATGGCTACACCTTC. This sequence encodes CATSPKSYGYTF. The full variable domain, with the rest looked up from reference TRBV2 and TRBJ1-2, is EPEVTQTPSHQVTQMGQEVILRCVPISNHLYFYWYRQILGQKVEFLVSFYNNEISEKSEIFDDQFSVERPDGSNFTLKIRSTKLEDSAMYFCATSPKSYGYTFGSGTRLTVV.

V usage is TRBV7-9 and J usage is TRBJ1-5, with 7 nucleotides matching TRBD1. Germline V lookup: CDR1 SEHNR, CDR2 FQNEAQ (reference sequence). V dropped 1 base and J dropped 6; count of bases not matched to a gene: 6. The CDR3 spans 15 residues. CDR3 residues: CASSLEGGGGQPQHF. CDR3 nucleotide sequence: TGTGCCAGCAGCTTAGAAGGGGGCGGCGGTCAGCCCCAGCATTTT.

A few counts support this clonotype. V usage is TRBV7-9 and J usage is TRBJ1-3, with TRBD1 matching over 7 bases. This CDR3 has 15 amino acids. CDR1 is SEHNR, CDR2 FQNEAQ, per germline (reference sequence). Trimming at V came to 4 bases and at J to 0 bases, leaving 3 bases not matched to a gene. The CDR3 sequence: CASSSYRGSGNTIYF. CDR3 in DNA: TGTGCCAGCAGCTCTTACAGGGGCTCTGGAAACACCATATATTTT.

This clonotype turned up a few times. The chain links TRBV7-9 to TRBJ2-5; D possibly uses TRBD1 or TRBD2 (5 bases each). The CDR3 is 15 amino acids. Trimming removed 3 bases at V and 4 bases at J, with 15 bases between. Per germline, CDR1 SEHNR and CDR2 FQNEAQ (reference sequence). As DNA, the CDR3 is TGTGCCAGCAGCTTGGGGGACCCTCGTGCAGAGACCCAGTACTTC. This translates into CASSLGDPRAETQYF.

The rearrangement links TRBV7-9 to TRBJ1-3; weak D call: TRBD1 (5 bases). Per the germline V gene, CDR1 is SEHNR and CDR2 is FQNEAQ (reference sequence). This CDR3 spans 15 amino acids. V lost 1 base to trimming and J lost 2 bases, with 9 bases between them. The CDR3 bases are TGTGCCAGCAGCTTAGAAGGGGATGCTGGAAACACCATATATTTT. It specifies CASSLEGDAGNTIYF.

In its sample, this clonotype was seen many times. The genes are TRBV2 and TRBJ2-5, with no clear D. The ends were cut back, 6 bases at V and 6 bases at J, with 5 bases in the middle. Germline V gene lookup returns CDR1 SNHLY and CDR2 FYNNEI. CDR3 length: 10 residues. In nucleotides, the CDR3 is TGTGCCAGCAGGGAGAAGACCCAGTACTTC. This gives the protein CASREKTQYF. The complete variable domain, with remaining parts taken from reference TRBV2 and TRBJ2-5, reads EPEVTQTPSHQVTQMGQEVILRCVPISNHLYFYWYRQILGQKVEFLVSFYNNEISEKSEIFDDQFSVERPDGSNFTLKIRSTKLEDSAMYFCASREKTQYFGPGTRLLVL.

The gene calls are TRBV25-1 and TRBJ1-6; D is unresolved. Trimming removed 7 bases at V and 6 bases at J, with 10 bases between. The CDR3 is made up of 13 amino acids. Germline-derived CDR1 and CDR2 are MGHDK and SYGVNS. The CDR3 reads CASTPQSNSPLHF. CDR3 sequence (DNA): TGTGCCAGCACTCCGCAGAGTAATTCACCCCTCCACTTT.